Only a few counts were recorded for the clone carrying this T cell receptor beta chain. The sample belongs to a study of T-cell reconstitution after alpha-beta-depleted transplantation in children. In germline, CDR1 is MNHEY, CDR2 SVGEGT. This CDR3 spans 16 amino acids. Trimming took off 6 bases at V and 7 bases at J, with 22 bases between the two ends. Unique molecular identifiers were incorporated into the prepared TCRbeta library. TCRdb redid the calling of the PCR reads with MiXCR, one entry per CDR3 protein. The sample holds about 610,000 distinct CDR3 sequences, approximately 10% seen once. Sequences were derived from PBMCs from the stem cell graft donor, sampled from the stem cell graft. The sequence was collected from a human donor who donated a stem cell graft to a child with acute myeloid leukemia. V usage is TRBV6-2 or TRBV6-3 and J usage is TRBJ2-1; D possibly corresponds to TRBD1 (5 bases). CDR3 sequence: CASRWKAPGSWNEQFF. CDR3 bases: TGTGCCAGCAGATGGAAAGCTCCAGGGTCTTGGAATGAGCAGTTCTTC.